A selection of T cell receptor beta chains follows, all from one sample in a study of T cells after yellow fever vaccination. TCRdb reprocessed the 5' RACE reads via MiXCR and lists one record per CDR3 protein. In the table there are 610,000 or so distinct CDR3 sequences, more than 9% of which are singletons. This sample comprised PBMCs, obtained on the day of the yellow fever booster vaccination. The receptors here all came from a young man who received the YFV17D yellow fever vaccine. Both conserved end residues are part of each CDR3. A D gene is named only where the DNA matches it firmly. Some rows mark clone size as missing; the rest say once, few, many or name a class of expanded clone.

j_call: TRBJ2-4; clone_size: .; d_call: TRBD2; v_call: TRBV20-1; cdr3_nt: TGCAGTGCTAGAGGACTAGCGGGGAACATTCAGTACTTC; cdr3_aa: CSARGLAGNIQYF
j_call: TRBJ2-7; clone_size: .; d_call: TRBD2; v_call: TRBV6-1; cdr3_nt: TGTGCCAGCAGTCCGGAAGCGGGAGTCACCTACGAGCAGTACTTC; cdr3_aa: CASSPEAGVTYEQYF
j_call: TRBJ2-3; clone_size: few; d_call: .; v_call: TRBV5-6; cdr3_nt: TGTGCCAGCAGCTTATTTCTGCAGACTAGCACAGATACGCAGTATTTT; cdr3_aa: CASSLFLQTSTDTQYF
j_call: TRBJ2-1; clone_size: few; d_call: TRBD2; v_call: TRBV6-5; cdr3_nt: TGTGCCAGCAGTTACGTGGCGGGAGGACCACAATGGGAGCAGTTCTTC; cdr3_aa: CASSYVAGGPQWEQFF
j_call: TRBJ2-3; clone_size: .; d_call: .; v_call: TRBV7-3; cdr3_nt: TGTGCCAGCAGCCCCTACGGGTCAGATACGCAGTATTTT; cdr3_aa: CASSPYGSDTQYF
j_call: TRBJ1-4; clone_size: few; d_call: .; v_call: TRBV5-1; cdr3_nt: TGCGCCAGCAGCTTGAGAACGGGAAATGAAAAACTGTTTTTT; cdr3_aa: CASSLRTGNEKLFF
j_call: TRBJ2-2; clone_size: .; d_call: .; v_call: TRBV7-3; cdr3_nt: TGTGCCAGCAGCTTAACTCGCCCAAAGGTCGGGGATCCGAACACCGGGGAGCTGTTTTTT; cdr3_aa: CASSLTRPKVGDPNTGELFF
j_call: TRBJ2-7; clone_size: .; d_call: TRBD2; v_call: TRBV27; cdr3_nt: TGTGCCAGCAGACCTGGACTAGCGGTTAATTACGAGCAGTACTTC; cdr3_aa: CASRPGLAVNYEQYF
j_call: TRBJ2-7; clone_size: few; d_call: TRBD2; v_call: TRBV11-2; cdr3_nt: TGTGCCAGCAGCTTAGATCTCGCGGGAGGGTATGACGAGCAGTACTTC; cdr3_aa: CASSLDLAGGYDEQYF
j_call: TRBJ2-7; clone_size: .; d_call: TRBD2; v_call: TRBV20-1; cdr3_nt: TGCAGTGTTGACACTAGCGGGAGGAGCTCCTACGAGCAGTACTTC; cdr3_aa: CSVDTSGRSSYEQYF
j_call: TRBJ2-7; clone_size: .; d_call: TRBD1; v_call: TRBV28; cdr3_nt: TGTGCCAGCAGTTTACAGGGGGCGCTTGAGCAGTACTTC; cdr3_aa: CASSLQGALEQYF
j_call: TRBJ2-3; clone_size: .; d_call: .; v_call: TRBV5-4; cdr3_nt: TGTGCCAGCAGCCGTCCGGCTGAGGATACGCAGTATTTT; cdr3_aa: CASSRPAEDTQYF
j_call: TRBJ2-7; clone_size: .; d_call: .; v_call: TRBV29-1; cdr3_nt: TGCAGCGTTGTAGGGGGTTCCTCCTACGAGCAGTACTTC; cdr3_aa: CSVVGGSSYEQYF
j_call: TRBJ2-2; clone_size: .; d_call: TRBD2; v_call: TRBV12-3/TRBV12-4; cdr3_nt: TGTGCCAGCACACTATGGGAGGGGTTCACGGACACCGGGGAGCTGTTTTTT; cdr3_aa: CASTLWEGFTDTGELFF
j_call: TRBJ2-1; clone_size: few; d_call: .; v_call: TRBV14; cdr3_nt: TGTGCCAGCAGCAGCCGGAGTGATGAGCAGTTCTTC; cdr3_aa: CASSSRSDEQFF
j_call: TRBJ2-3; clone_size: .; d_call: .; v_call: TRBV7-9; cdr3_nt: TGTGCCAGCAGCCAGCTGACGGGACTCCTCACAGATACGCAGTATTTT; cdr3_aa: CASSQLTGLLTDTQYF
j_call: TRBJ2-5; clone_size: few; d_call: TRBD1; v_call: TRBV7-9; cdr3_nt: TGTGCCAGCAGCTTCCCGACAGGGCCGGAGACCCAGTACTTC; cdr3_aa: CASSFPTGPETQYF
j_call: TRBJ2-5; clone_size: many; d_call: .; v_call: TRBV28; cdr3_nt: TGTGCCAGCAGTTCCCCTGGGACGGGAGAGACCCAGTACTTC; cdr3_aa: CASSSPGTGETQYF
j_call: TRBJ2-1; clone_size: .; d_call: TRBD2; v_call: TRBV7-8; cdr3_nt: TGTGCCAGCAGGTTGAGCCCAGCGGGAGGGCGTAATGAGCAGTTCTTC; cdr3_aa: CASRLSPAGGRNEQFF
j_call: TRBJ2-5; clone_size: .; d_call: .; v_call: TRBV3-1; cdr3_nt: TGTGCCAGCACCCACAGAGACCTAAGATGGACCCAGTACTTC; cdr3_aa: CASTHRDLRWTQYF
j_call: TRBJ2-3; clone_size: .; d_call: .; v_call: TRBV7-2; cdr3_nt: TGTGCCAGCAGCTTAGCATTCGACCGATTCACAGATACGCAGTATTTT; cdr3_aa: CASSLAFDRFTDTQYF
j_call: TRBJ2-1; clone_size: .; d_call: .; v_call: TRBV21-1; cdr3_nt: TGTGCCAGCAACCCCCGAGGTAGCGGGGCCTACAATGAGCAGTTCTTC; cdr3_aa: CASNPRGSGAYNEQFF
j_call: TRBJ2-1; clone_size: many; d_call: .; v_call: TRBV11-2; cdr3_nt: TGTGCCAGCAGCTTGAACGACAGGACAGAGCAGTTCTTC; cdr3_aa: CASSLNDRTEQFF
j_call: TRBJ2-4; clone_size: .; d_call: TRBD1; v_call: TRBV6-2/TRBV6-3; cdr3_nt: TGTGCCAGCACTCAGGGGGCCTGGATCGACATTCAGTACTTC; cdr3_aa: CASTQGAWIDIQYF
j_call: TRBJ2-7; clone_size: many; d_call: .; v_call: TRBV21-1; cdr3_nt: TGTGCCAGCCCCCGGAAAGCGGGACCTTCCTACGAGCAGTACTTC; cdr3_aa: CASPRKAGPSYEQYF
j_call: TRBJ2-7; clone_size: many; d_call: .; v_call: TRBV6-2/TRBV6-3; cdr3_nt: TGTGCCAGCAGGCGTGCGGGACAGAGCTCCTACGAGCAGTACTTC; cdr3_aa: CASRRAGQSSYEQYF
j_call: TRBJ2-1; clone_size: .; d_call: TRBD2; v_call: TRBV29-1; cdr3_nt: TGCAGCGTTTTCGGGAGGAGATACAATGAGCAGTTCTTC; cdr3_aa: CSVFGRRYNEQFF
j_call: TRBJ2-7; clone_size: .; d_call: .; v_call: TRBV6-1; cdr3_nt: TGTGCCAGCAGCCCGTGGGCAGCAGGTGGAGAGCAGTACTTC; cdr3_aa: CASSPWAAGGEQYF
j_call: TRBJ2-1; clone_size: .; d_call: TRBD2; v_call: TRBV11-2; cdr3_nt: TGTGCCAGCAGCTTCAGACTAGCGGGATATAGGGTCAATGAGCAGTTCTTC; cdr3_aa: CASSFRLAGYRVNEQFF
j_call: TRBJ2-3; clone_size: .; d_call: TRBD2; v_call: TRBV2; cdr3_nt: TGTGCCAGCAGAGCCGGACTAGCTGGAGATACGCAGTATTTT; cdr3_aa: CASRAGLAGDTQYF
j_call: TRBJ1-6; clone_size: .; d_call: TRBD1; v_call: TRBV5-4; cdr3_nt: TGTGCCAGCAGCTCGGGGGGACAGGGGGCGCGAAATTCACCCCTCCACTTT; cdr3_aa: CASSSGGQGARNSPLHF
j_call: TRBJ2-1; clone_size: .; d_call: TRBD2; v_call: TRBV20-1; cdr3_nt: TGCAGTGCTAGAACCGGGACTAGCGGATTTTACAATGAGCAGTTCTTC; cdr3_aa: CSARTGTSGFYNEQFF
j_call: TRBJ2-5; clone_size: .; d_call: TRBD2; v_call: TRBV9; cdr3_nt: TGTGCCAGCAGCCTCGGGGGACTAGCGGGAGAGATTAACCCCCAAGAGACCCAGTACTTC; cdr3_aa: CASSLGGLAGEINPQETQYF
j_call: TRBJ1-5; clone_size: .; d_call: .; v_call: TRBV2; cdr3_nt: TGTGCCAGCAGTGAACAGGGAAGAGGTCAGCCCCAGCATTTT; cdr3_aa: CASSEQGRGQPQHF
j_call: TRBJ2-7; clone_size: .; d_call: TRBD2; v_call: TRBV5-4; cdr3_nt: TGTGCCAGCAGCTGGACTAGCGGGAGTCTAATGAATATCCACGAGCAGTACTTC; cdr3_aa: CASSWTSGSLMNIHEQYF